A single sample gave rise to the 28 T cell receptor beta chains below, sequenced in a study of PD-L1 blockade in urothelial cancer. TCRdb's table, derived via immunoSEQ multiplex PCR, lists solely in-frame clones and lacks some. The table lists approximately 100,000 clones, about 89% of them singletons, with over 0.8% in the top ten. The material sequenced was PBMCs, taken around atezolizumab (anti-PD-L1) treatment. Every receptor here comes from a woman aged 80 or over with urothelial cancer.

The chain has TRBV19 and TRBJ2-1; D is unclear. CDR3 length: 13 amino acids. Trimming took off 9 bases at V and 4 bases at J, with 13 bases between the two ends. CDR1 and CDR2 (germline): LNHDA, SQIVND (reference sequence). CDR3 nucleotides: TGTGCCAGCTCAGGTAGTAGGTACAATGAGCAGTTCTTC. Translating it yields CASSGSRYNEQFF.

The gene calls are TRBV29-1 and TRBJ2-1, with TRBD2 matching over 9 bases. CDR1 SQVTM and CDR2 ANQGSEA come from the germline V gene. The CDR3 spans 14 residues. With V trimmed by 4 bases and J by 3 bases, 4 bases remained unmatched. The CDR3 here is CSVAAGGSYNEQFF. The CDR3 coding sequence is TGCAGCGTTGCAGCGGGAGGAAGCTACAATGAGCAGTTCTTC.

The chain recombines TRBV7-3 with TRBJ1-2; TRBD1 agrees at 10 bases. The trim removed 5 bases at V and 8 bases at J, leaving 5 bases unmatched. The germline V gene has CDR1 SGHTA and CDR2 FQGTGA. The CDR3 covers 13 residues. In DNA form, the CDR3 reads TGTGCCAGCAGCACCGGGACAGGGGAGGGCTACACCTTC. It translates to CASSTGTGEGYTF.

The chain joins TRBV4-2 to TRBJ2-2; 10 bases match TRBD2. From germline, CDR1 is LGHNA and CDR2 YNFKEQ. The CDR3 sequence is 18 residues long. Trimming took 0 bases from V and 4 from J; bases not matched to a gene: 8. CDR3 sequence reads: CASSQDPAGGPSTGELFF. The CDR3 DNA follows: TGTGCCAGCAGCCAAGACCCAGCGGGAGGGCCTAGCACCGGGGAGCTGTTTTTT.

The rearrangement uses TRBV28 and TRBJ2-7; the match to TRBD2 covers 8 bases. Germline trimming cut 4 bases from V and 1 base from J; bases unmatched to any gene: 9. This CDR3 has 16 residues. Germline CDR1 is MDHEN and CDR2 is SYDVKM. The CDR3, as DNA: TGTGCCAGCAGTTCGGGAAGCGGGAGCTGGTCCTACGAGCAGTACTTC. It translates to CASSSGSGSWSYEQYF.

The genes are TRBV29-1 and TRBJ2-1, with 7 bases lining up with TRBD2. CDR3 length: 14 amino acids. The germline gives CDR1 SQVTM, CDR2 ANQGSEA. V was pared by 5 bases and J by 0 bases, with 4 bases of the junction left unmatched. The CDR3: CSVSGGSSYNEQFF. The CDR3 coding sequence is TGCAGCGTTAGTGGCGGGAGCTCCTACAATGAGCAGTTCTTC.

V gene TRBV28 combines with J gene TRBJ1-1; 8 bases fit TRBD1. This CDR3 comprises 16 residues. From germline, CDR1 is MDHEN and CDR2 SYDVKM. V shed 8 bases, J shed 14 bases, and the junction held 25 bases outside the gene matches. The CDR3, as DNA: TGTGCCAGCCCCCCTAGACAGGGGTCGCCGTCGGGGGTTGCGTTCTTT. Translation gives CASPPRQGSPSGVAFF.

CDR3 sequence (DNA): TGTGCCAGCAGTTACTCAGGGGGCAATCAGCCCCAGCATTTT. Translated, it gives CASSYSGGNQPQHF. V is TRBV6-5 and J is TRBJ1-5; D may be TRBD1 (5 bases). This CDR3 contains 14 residues. The V end lost 0 bases, the J end lost 2 bases, and 5 bases lay between the germline ends. Per the germline V gene, CDR1 is MNHEY and CDR2 is SVGAGI.

The V call is TRBV2, the J call TRBJ2-2, with 9 bases lining up with TRBD2. The CDR3 length is 13 residues. Germline V lookup: CDR1 SNHLY, CDR2 FYNNEI. The V segment lost 8 bases and the J segment 7 bases; nucleotides outside the gene matches: 5. The CDR3 sequence is CASSSGIVGELFF. As DNA, the CDR3 is TGTGCCAGCTCTAGCGGGATTGTCGGGGAGCTGTTTTTT.

The rearrangement links TRBV15 to TRBJ2-3; no firm D call. The V gene's germline CDR1 is LNHNV and CDR2 YYDKDF (reference sequence). Trimming took off 0 bases at V and 4 bases at J, with 5 bases between the two ends. CDR3 length: 13 residues. CDR3 loop: CATSRDQADTQYF. Written as DNA, the CDR3 is TGTGCCACCAGCAGAGATCAGGCAGATACGCAGTATTTT. The full variable domain, in which reference TRBV15 and TRBJ2-3 provide the parts outside the CDR3, is DAMVIQNPRYQVTQFGKPVTLSCSQTLNHNVMYWYQQKSSQAPKLLFHYYDKDFNNEADTPDNFQSRRPNTSFCFLDIRSPGLGDTAMYLCATSRDQADTQYFGPGTRLTVL.

The V gene is TRBV5-6, the J gene TRBJ2-5; 11 bases fit TRBD1. CDR3 size: 15 residues. The junction had 4 bases not matched to a gene; V was cut back by 1 base and J by 5 bases. Per the germline V gene, CDR1 is SGHDT and CDR2 is YYEEEE. CDR3: CASSLPGQGEETQYF. The CDR3 DNA is TGTGCCAGCAGCTTGCCGGGACAGGGGGAGGAGACCCAGTACTTC.

The genes are TRBV27 and TRBJ2-7; weak D call: TRBD2 (6 bases). Germline lookup yields CDR1 MNHEY and CDR2 SMNVEV (reference sequence). Deletions cut 0 bases from V and 6 bases from J, with 15 bases between. The CDR3 covers 15 residues. CDR3 coding DNA: TGTGCCAGCAGTTTATCAGGAGGGGTTAGGATCGAGCAGTACTTC. Translation: CASSLSGGVRIEQYF.

The chain is built from TRBV6-1 and TRBJ1-5; 11 nucleotides match TRBD1. V lost 7 bases and J lost 4; bases outside the gene matches: 6. CDR3 length: 15 amino acids. Germline V CDR1 and CDR2: MNHNS, SASEGT. This CDR3 is CASTLGTGGNQPQHF. In DNA, the CDR3 is TGTGCCAGCACCCTAGGGACAGGGGGGAATCAGCCCCAGCATTTT.

This clone was seen once. This CDR3 is also generated by other DNA sequences in the sample. The chain is built from TRBV11-3 and TRBJ2-1; TRBD2 matches at 7 bases. Germline V gives CDR1 SGHNT, CDR2 YENEEA. J was trimmed by 3 bases and V by 5 bases; bases with no gene match: 4. There are 14 residues in the CDR3. CDR3 sequence reads: CASSPSGNYNEQFF. Here the CDR3 DNA reads TGTGCCAGCAGCCCTAGCGGCAACTACAATGAGCAGTTCTTC.

The J gene is TRBJ1-2, the V gene TRBV2, with D tentatively TRBD1 (5 bases). Germline V gives CDR1 SNHLY, CDR2 FYNNEI. CDR3 size: 14 residues. With 6 bases removed from V and 5 bases from J, the gap between germline ends came to 16 bases. For the CDR3, the DNA is TGTGCCAGCAGAACTCCCCAGGGTCGGTATGGCTACACCTTC. Its translation: CASRTPQGRYGYTF.

The rearrangement links TRBV4-1 to TRBJ2-1; TRBD2 agrees at 8 bases. Germline V lookup: CDR1 MGHRA, CDR2 YSYEKL. The CDR3 is 16 amino acids. V dropped 1 base and J dropped 7; count of bases not matched to a gene: 9. The CDR3 nucleotides read TGCGCCAGCAGCCAAGCCCAGCGGGAGCCCCGGAATGAGCAGTTCTTC. The encoded protein is CASSQAQREPRNEQFF.

The V and J genes are TRBV5-4 and TRBJ2-1, with D unclear. Per germline, CDR1 SGHNT and CDR2 YYREEE (reference sequence). The V end lost 4 bases, the J end lost 4 bases, and 15 bases lay between the germline ends. The length of the CDR3 is 15 residues. DNA for the CDR3: TGTGCCAGCAGCGTCGTCGTGGGCCCATACAATGAGCAGTTCTTC. This gives the protein CASSVVVGPYNEQFF. Full variable domain (missing parts from reference TRBV5-4 and TRBJ2-1): ETGVTQSPTHLIKTRGQQVTLRCSSQSGHNTVSWYQQALGQGPQFIFQYYREEENGRGNFPPRFSGLQFPNYSSELNVNALELDDSALYLCASSVVVGPYNEQFFGPGTRLTVL.

This chain connects TRBV7-9 to TRBJ2-2; D is undetermined. The ends were cut back, 0 bases at V and 1 base at J, with 6 bases in the middle. Germline V gene data show CDR1 as SEHNR and CDR2 as FQNEAQ (reference sequence). This CDR3 comprises 15 residues. DNA for the CDR3: TGTGCCAGCAGCTTAGCGGCAGGGAACACCGGGGAGCTGTTTTTT. Translation gives CASSLAAGNTGELFF. The variable domain in full, with the rest retrieved from reference TRBV7-9 and TRBJ2-2, is DTGVSQNPRHKITKRGQNVTFRCDPISEHNRLYWYRQTLGQGPEFLTYFQNEAQLEKSRLLSDRFSAERPKGSFSTLEIQRTEQGDSAMYLCASSLAAGNTGELFFGEGSRLTVL.

V gene TRBV6-1 combines with J gene TRBJ2-7, with 7 bases aligning to TRBD1. J lost 2 bases, V lost 7 bases, and 8 bases had no gene match. Germline V gives CDR1 MNHNS, CDR2 SASEGT. CDR3 size: 14 residues. The CDR3 spells CASNRGRVAYEQYF. The CDR3 DNA is TGTGCCAGCAACAGGGGAAGGGTCGCCTACGAGCAGTACTTC.

The V and J genes are TRBV29-1 and TRBJ2-7; 8 bases fit TRBD1. Germline CDR1 SQVTM, CDR2 ANQGSEA. After removal of 5 bases from V and 3 bases from J, the junction contained 3 bases not matched to a gene. The CDR3 consists of 12 residues. The CDR3 region is CSVRTGLYEQYF. The DNA for the CDR3 is TGCAGCGTTAGGACAGGGCTCTACGAGCAGTACTTC.

The J gene is TRBJ2-3, the V gene TRBV30; D remains unclear. Trimming shortened V by 5 bases and J by 6 bases, and 9 bases separated the two germline ends. Per the germline V gene, CDR1 is GTSNPN and CDR2 is SVGIG (reference sequence). CDR3 length equals 11 residues. CDR3 region: CAWEIGDTQYF. In DNA form, the CDR3 reads TGTGCCTGGGAAATCGGGGATACGCAGTATTTT.

The CDR3 nucleotides read TGTGCCAGCATCCCCAAGGGGGGGCTATATCAGCCCCAGCATTTT. Amino acid sequence: CASIPKGGLYQPQHF. The chain joins TRBV25-1 to TRBJ1-5; D is possibly TRBD1 (6 bases). Germline CDR1 is MGHDK and CDR2 is SYGVNS. This CDR3 has 15 residues. V was trimmed by 7 bases and J by 5 bases, leaving 18 bases between them.

This sequence joins TRBV28 and TRBJ1-5; perhaps TRBD1 as D (6 bases). Germline V gives CDR1 MDHEN, CDR2 SYDVKM. Between the trimmed V and J ends, which lost 4 bases and 3 bases, there was a span of 16 bases. The CDR3 is 16 residues long. The DNA of the CDR3 is TGTGCCAGCAGTTCACACCAGGGGCTGGACAATCAGCCCCAGCATTTT. Encoded protein: CASSSHQGLDNQPQHF.

The chain links TRBV28 to TRBJ2-3; possibly TRBD2 for D (5 bases). The germline V and J ends were trimmed by 6 bases and 0 bases, with 13 bases remaining between them. Germline V gene lookup returns CDR1 MDHEN and CDR2 SYDVKM. This CDR3 is 15 amino acids long. CDR3 loop: CASSIASSSTDTQYF. The CDR3, as DNA: TGTGCCAGCAGCATAGCGTCGAGTAGCACAGATACGCAGTATTTT.

This chain joins TRBV15 and TRBJ2-7; 7 bases are shared with TRBD1. CDR1 is LNHNV and CDR2 is YYDKDF in the germline V gene (reference sequence). The CDR3 covers 15 residues. Germline trimming cut 1 base from V and 0 bases from J; bases unmatched to any gene: 3. Here the CDR3 reads CATSRGTGVSYEQYF. In DNA, the CDR3 is TGTGCCACCAGCAGAGGGACAGGTGTCTCCTACGAGCAGTACTTC.

The CDR3 reads CASSSTRAGGYEQYF. The CDR3 bases are TGTGCCAGCAGCTCCACCCGAGCGGGAGGATACGAGCAGTACTTC. V and J are TRBV7-8 and TRBJ2-7; TRBD2 agrees at 9 bases. Germline V CDR1 and CDR2: SGHVS, FQNEAQ. The CDR3 consists of 15 residues. V lost 4 bases to trimming and J lost 4 bases; unmatched junction nucleotides: 8. Full variable domain (missing parts from reference TRBV7-8 and TRBJ2-7): GAGVSQSPRYKVAKRGQDVALRCDPISGHVSLFWYQQALGQGPEFLTYFQNEAQLDKSGLPSDRFFAERPEGSVSTLKIQRTQQEDSAVYLCASSSTRAGGYEQYFGPGTRLTVT.

The chain combines TRBV29-1 with TRBJ1-1; perhaps TRBD1 as D (5 bases). CDR1 is SQVTM, CDR2 ANQGSEA, per germline. This CDR3 spans 15 amino acids. V dropped 4 bases and J dropped 1 base, with 16 bases sitting between them. The DNA for the CDR3 is TGCAGCGTTGTTTACGGCTTACAGGCGAACACTGAAGCTTTCTTT. Encoded protein: CSVVYGLQANTEAFF.

This chain links TRBV7-6 with TRBJ2-3, with 12 nucleotides matching TRBD1. This CDR3 is built from 16 residues. The junction had 6 bases not matched to a gene; V was cut back by 4 bases and J by 4 bases. From germline, CDR1 is SGHVS and CDR2 FNYEAQ. This chain's CDR3 is CASSSRGQGAADTQYF. DNA for the CDR3: TGTGCCAGCAGCTCCCGGGGACAGGGGGCCGCAGATACGCAGTATTTT.